This TCR beta chain was identified during a study of PD-L1 blockade in urothelial cancer. Study overall: Peripheral blood specimens exhibited a median yield of 141,255 T cells.

Time point: peripheral blood 6 weeks after treatment start. Data came from immunoSEQ multiplex PCR; TCRdb stores just in-frame clones and leaves some out. The data show around 120,000 clones, roughly 89% seen once. Deletions cut 3 bases from V and 8 bases from J, with 14 bases between. The CDR3 consists of 15 residues. The germline V gene has CDR1 KGHSH and CDR2 LQKENI. The chain carries TRBV18 and TRBJ1-6, with a tentative D call TRBD1 (5 bases). Source: PBMCs, taken around atezolizumab (anti-PD-L1) treatment. This TCR was sampled from a man aged 60 to 75 with urothelial cancer. This CDR3 is CASSPPGQGYSPLHF. As DNA, the CDR3 is TGTGCCAGCTCACCTCCCGGCCAGGGTTATTCACCCCTCCACTTT.